This is a list of T cell receptor beta chains from one sample in a study of blood T cell repertoires in COVID-19. TCRdb's table, derived via immunoSEQ multiplex PCR, lists solely in-frame clones and lacks some. The sample records more than 300,000 clones, roughly 90% being singletons. Input material: peripheral blood. Every receptor here comes from a man aged 18-30 years who had recovered from COVID-19. Both conserved end residues are part of each CDR3. A D gene is named only where the DNA matches it firmly. Size is stated for part of the rows, as once, few or many counts, or as a class when the clone is expanded.

length	D	size	V	J	CDR3	DNA
15	-	-	TRBV7-2	TRBJ1-2	CASSSPGKSNYGYTF	TGTGCCAGCAGCTCCCCCGGGAAATCCAACTATGGCTACACCTTC
16	-	-	TRBV7-2	TRBJ1-1	CASSLARPSRDTEAFF	TGTGCCAGCAGCTTAGCGCGGCCGTCGAGGGACACTGAAGCTTTCTTT
16	TRBD2	-	TRBV11-2	TRBJ2-1	CASSFSLAGGPGEQFF	TGTGCCAGCAGCTTTTCTCTAGCGGGGGGGCCTGGTGAGCAGTTCTTC
14	-	-	TRBV7-2	TRBJ1-6	CASSHDGANSPLHF	TGTGCCAGCAGTCACGACGGAGCTAATTCACCCCTCCACTTT
13	TRBD1	-	TRBV5-1	TRBJ2-1	CASSETGGPRSFF	TGCGCCAGCAGCGAAACAGGGGGGCCTAGGTCGTTCTTC
18	TRBD1	-	TRBV18	TRBJ1-4	CASSPAGQGLRANEKLFF	TGTGCCAGCTCACCAGCGGGACAGGGACTTAGGGCTAATGAAAAACTGTTTTTT
16	-	-	TRBV30	TRBJ1-3	CAWTPRGGELGNTIYF	TGTGCCTGGACCCCCCGGGGGGGGGAACTTGGAAACACCATATATTTT
15	TRBD1	-	TRBV5-6	TRBJ2-3	CASSPGQGKTDTQYF	TGTGCCAGCAGCCCCGGACAGGGAAAAACAGATACGCAGTATTTT
14	-	-	TRBV2	TRBJ2-7	CASLSRGLPYEQYF	TGTGCCAGCCTCTCAAGGGGCCTTCCCTACGAGCAGTACTTC
13	-	-	TRBV5-4	TRBJ2-3	CASSLFGSDTQYF	TGTGCCAGCAGCTTATTTGGCTCGGATACGCAGTATTTT
14	-	-	TRBV6-6	TRBJ1-2	CASSYIDRSLGYTF	TGTGCCAGCAGTTACATAGACAGGTCTCTGGGCTACACCTTC
15	-	-	TRBV4-1	TRBJ2-7	CASSQEWTMPYEQYF	TGCGCCAGCAGCCAAGAGTGGACAATGCCTTACGAGCAGTACTTC
15	-	-	TRBV7-2	TRBJ1-6	CASSLSLGSNSPLHF	TGTGCCAGCAGCTTATCCTTGGGCTCCAATTCACCCCTCCACTTT
15	-	once	TRBV18	TRBJ2-1	CASSSSWDTYNEQFF	TGTGCCAGCTCCAGTTCGTGGGACACATACAATGAGCAGTTCTTC
12	-	-	TRBV19	TRBJ1-2	CASSIQGYGYTF	TGTGCCAGTAGTATCCAGGGCTATGGCTACACCTTC
18	-	-	TRBV6-1	TRBJ1-5	CASSGEDLGLSSNQPQHF	TGTGCCAGCAGTGGGGAGGACCTGGGCCTTTCTAGCAATCAGCCCCAGCATTTT
15	-	-	TRBV6-2/TRBV6-3	TRBJ2-3	CASSRLETGTDTQYF	TGTGCCAGCAGCAGACTAGAGACTGGCACAGATACGCAGTATTTT
15	TRBD1	-	TRBV27	TRBJ1-2	CASSQSGTGFYGYTF	TGTGCCAGCAGTCAGTCCGGGACAGGGTTCTATGGCTACACCTTC
13	-	once	TRBV20-1	TRBJ1-6	CSASWATNSPLHF	TGCAGTGCTAGTTGGGCCACTAATTCACCCCTCCACTTT
14	-	-	TRBV5-1	TRBJ1-1	CASSSRTMNTEAFF	TGCGCCAGCAGCTCCCGAACTATGAACACTGAAGCTTTCTTT
13	TRBD2	-	TRBV11-3	TRBJ2-7	CASSFTSGDEQYF	TGTGCCAGCAGCTTTACTAGCGGGGACGAGCAGTACTTC
15	TRBD2	-	TRBV5-1	TRBJ2-3	CASCTAGWGTDTQYF	TGCGCCAGCTGTACAGCGGGGTGGGGCACAGATACGCAGTATTTT
14	-	-	TRBV6-5	TRBJ2-7	CASSYSRQAYEQYF	TGTGCCAGCAGTTACTCGCGACAGGCCTACGAGCAGTACTTC
16	TRBD1	-	TRBV7-6	TRBJ2-3	CASSSPLTGGTDTQYF	TGTGCCAGCAGCTCCCCACTTACAGGGGGCACAGATACGCAGTATTTT
14	-	-	TRBV6-5	TRBJ1-6	CASSYGALNSPLHF	TGTGCCAGCAGTTACGGGGCCCTTAATTCACCCCTCCACTTT
14	TRBD1	-	TRBV30	TRBJ2-3	CAWSLDRGTDTQYF	TGTGCCTGGAGTCTAGACAGGGGCACAGATACGCAGTATTTT
12	TRBD1	-	TRBV30	TRBJ1-1	CAWGDSRTEAFF	TGTGCCTGGGGGGACAGCCGCACTGAAGCTTTCTTT
14	-	-	TRBV5-6	TRBJ1-5	CASSLAVGNQPQHF	TGTGCCAGCAGCTTGGCGGTCGGCAATCAGCCCCAGCATTTT